One T cell receptor beta chain is described in this entry. The data derive from a study of T cells in Graves' hyperthyroidism and ophthalmopathy. There were TCR beta CDR3 regions amplified from RNA transcripts. TCR CDR3 regions were first amplified by RT-PCR with HTBI primers. Using its own MiXCR run on the multiplex PCR reads, TCRdb lists one record per CDR3 protein. The repertoire holds approximately 330,000 distinct CDR3 sequences, with roughly 15% as singletons. Patients were excluded because of uncontrolled infection, other autoimmune disease, pregnancy or lactation. The study based diagnoses on clinical symptoms, serum thyroxine and TRAb, thyroid ultrasound and orbital computed tomography. The sample consisted of blood. The TCR comes from a woman aged 40 to 50 with Graves' ophthalmopathy.

The CDR3 loop reads CASSTRTSGNYNEQFF. CDR3 bases: TGTGCCAGTAGTACCCGGACTAGCGGCAATTACAATGAGCAGTTCTTC. J is TRBJ2-1 and V is TRBV19; TRBD2 aligns across 10 bases. The CDR3 consists of 16 residues. Germline trimming cut 4 bases from V and 4 bases from J; bases unmatched to any gene: 7. Germline loops: CDR1 LNHDA, CDR2 SQIVND (reference sequence).